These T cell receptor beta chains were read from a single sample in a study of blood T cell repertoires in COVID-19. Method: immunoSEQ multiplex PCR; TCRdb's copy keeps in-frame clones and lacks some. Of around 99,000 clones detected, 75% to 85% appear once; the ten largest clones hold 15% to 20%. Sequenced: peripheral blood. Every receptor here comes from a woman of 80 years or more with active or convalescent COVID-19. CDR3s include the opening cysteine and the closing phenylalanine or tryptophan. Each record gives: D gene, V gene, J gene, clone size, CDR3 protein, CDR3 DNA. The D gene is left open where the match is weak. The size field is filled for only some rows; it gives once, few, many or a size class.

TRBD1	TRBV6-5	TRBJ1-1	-	CASTPQGATEAFF	TGTGCCAGCACCCCACAGGGGGCCACTGAAGCTTTCTTT
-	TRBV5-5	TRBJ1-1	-	CASSLGAGAAEGAFF	TGTGCCAGCAGCTTGGGGGCAGGGGCGGCCGAAGGAGCTTTCTTT
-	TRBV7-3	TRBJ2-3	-	CASSLQGFTDTQYF	TGTGCCAGCAGCTTACAGGGTTTCACAGATACGCAGTATTTT
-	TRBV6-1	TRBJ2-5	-	CASSVAGGKTRVGTQYF	TGTGCCAGCAGTGTAGCCGGGGGTAAGACTCGAGTTGGGACCCAGTACTTC
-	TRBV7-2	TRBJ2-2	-	CASSTHPQVNTGELFF	TGTGCCAGCAGCACCCACCCCCAGGTGAACACCGGGGAGCTGTTTTTT
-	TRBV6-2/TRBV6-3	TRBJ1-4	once	CASSAVATNEKLFF	TGTGCCAGCAGCGCAGTTGCAACTAATGAAAAACTGTTTTTT
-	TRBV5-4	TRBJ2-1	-	CASSLTGGSYNEQFF	TGTGCCAGCAGCTTGACCGGGGGCTCCTACAATGAGCAGTTCTTC
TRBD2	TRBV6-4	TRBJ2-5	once	CATTGLAGQETQYF	TGTGCCACTACTGGACTAGCGGGGCAAGAGACCCAGTACTTC
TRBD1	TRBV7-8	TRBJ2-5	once	CASSSGQVQETQYF	TGTGCCAGCAGCTCTGGACAGGTCCAAGAGACCCAGTACTTC
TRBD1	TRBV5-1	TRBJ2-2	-	CASRTGGNSGELFF	TGCGCCAGCAGAACAGGGGGCAATAGCGGGGAGCTGTTTTTT
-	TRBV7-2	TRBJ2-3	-	CASSLGGSYDTQYF	TGTGCCAGCAGCTTAGGAGGGAGTTATGATACGCAGTATTTT
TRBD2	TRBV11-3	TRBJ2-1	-	CASSRTTSGRSYNEQFF	TGTGCCAGCAGCCGCACCACTAGCGGGAGGTCATACAATGAGCAGTTCTTC
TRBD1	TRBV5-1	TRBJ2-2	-	CASSFWGQGLGELFF	TGCGCCAGCAGCTTTTGGGGACAGGGTCTCGGGGAGCTGTTTTTT
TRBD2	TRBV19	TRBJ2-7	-	CASSIGLADYEQYF	TGTGCCAGTAGTATCGGGCTAGCGGATTACGAGCAGTACTTC
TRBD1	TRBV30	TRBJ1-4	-	CAWSRGQNPTNEKLFF	TGTGCCTGGAGCCGGGGACAGAACCCAACTAATGAAAAACTGTTTTTT
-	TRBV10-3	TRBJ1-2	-	CAIADSRGNYGYTF	TGTGCCATCGCCGATTCCAGGGGTAACTATGGCTACACCTTC
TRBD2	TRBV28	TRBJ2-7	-	CASTTSGRAYEQYF	TGTGCCAGCACCACTAGCGGGAGGGCCTACGAGCAGTACTTC